The TCR beta chain described here comes from a study of cytomegalovirus exposure and HLA in healthy donors. On the study more broadly: T cells numbering around 180 million yielded 90 million to 140 million unique TCR beta sequences in an earlier analysis.

This clone was seen more than once but under ten times. Its matching antigen is unknown. Points from the study as a whole: A later analysis revealed that TCR association rates differed between HLA loci, peaking at DRB1 and bottoming out at HLA-C. Some highly shared sequence variants likely arose as a pipeline artifact. An assumption of roughly uniform sequencing depth across donors underlay the presence/absence analyses.

In the PCR, 60 Vbeta and 13 Jbeta primers were used. Sequencing used immunoSEQ multiplex PCR; TCRdb keeps in-frame clones, though not all of them. The sample has 150,000 to 160,000 clones; 80% are singletons. V lost 6 bases, J lost 5 bases, and 19 bases lay in between. The CDR3 is 15 residues long. The germline V gene has CDR1 SGHAT and CDR2 FQNNGV. This chain joins TRBV11-2 and TRBJ2-5; the D gene is possibly TRBD2 (6 bases). What was sequenced was PBMCs. The sequence came from a man younger than 40 in good health and CMV-seropositive. The CDR3 here is CASRLLGGPGETQYF. CDR3 DNA: TGTGCCAGCAGATTGCTCGGAGGGCCAGGGGAGACCCAGTACTTC.